Shown below are 30 T cell receptor beta chains from a single sample sequenced in a study of shared clonotypes between healthy human individuals. Naive CD8 cells lacked CD45RO, underwent positive selection for CCR7 and left out terminally differentiated effector memory CD45RA+ cells. TCRdb keeps only in-frame clones here, not all; method: immunoSEQ multiplex PCR. This table holds about 600,000 clones, just under 97% found once. What was sequenced was naive CD8+ T cells sorted from blood. The receptors here all came from a woman aged 25-40 years in good health.

The chain combines TRBV9 with TRBJ2-2; no clear D gene. Trimming removed 2 bases at V and 4 bases at J, with 15 bases between. This CDR3 has 16 residues. CDR1 is SGDLS and CDR2 is YYNGEE in the germline V gene. CDR3 protein: CASSVVRVPATGELFF. In DNA form, the CDR3 reads TGTGCCAGCAGCGTTGTCCGGGTTCCCGCCACCGGGGAGCTGTTTTTT.

The chain recombines TRBV10-1 with TRBJ2-7; TRBD1 aligns across 9 bases. Germline loops: CDR1 WNHNN, CDR2 SYGVQD (reference sequence). Trimming took 6 bases from V and 3 from J; bases not matched to a gene: 9. This CDR3 has 15 residues. The CDR3 region is CASRWTRQGDYEQYF. In DNA form, the CDR3 reads TGCGCCAGCAGATGGACCCGACAGGGGGACTACGAGCAGTACTTC.

The chain employs TRBV7-9 and TRBJ2-1; the match to TRBD2 covers 9 bases. The germline CDR1 and CDR2 sequences are SEHNR and FQNEAQ (reference sequence). The CDR3 contains 15 residues. With V trimmed by 5 bases and J by 3 bases, 5 bases remained unmatched. For the CDR3, the DNA is TGTGCCAGCAGCCGTAGCGGGAGAGGCTACAATGAGCAGTTCTTC. This gives the protein CASSRSGRGYNEQFF. The complete variable domain, with remaining parts taken from reference TRBV7-9 and TRBJ2-1, reads DTGVSQNPRHKITKRGQNVTFRCDPISEHNRLYWYRQTLGQGPEFLTYFQNEAQLEKSRLLSDRFSAERPKGSFSTLEIQRTEQGDSAMYLCASSRSGRGYNEQFFGPGTRLTVL.

The rearrangement links TRBV4-1 to TRBJ2-7, with D possibly TRBD2 on 6 matching bases. From germline, CDR1 is MGHRA and CDR2 YSYEKL. V lost 4 bases to trimming and J lost 3 bases, with 13 bases between them. The CDR3 consists of 14 residues. The CDR3 nucleotides are TGCGCCAGCAGCCGCACAGGTAGCGGCTACGAGCAGTACTTC. Protein: CASSRTGSGYEQYF.

The rearrangement uses TRBV9 and TRBJ1-1; tentative D call: TRBD1 (5 bases). The germline V and J ends were trimmed by 4 bases and 1 base, with 17 bases remaining between them. CDR1 is SGDLS and CDR2 is YYNGEE in the germline V gene. CDR3 length: 16 amino acids. CDR3 sequence (DNA): TGTGCCAGCAGCCGAAGGGGTACCTTGGGGAACACTGAAGCTTTCTTT. Translation gives CASSRRGTLGNTEAFF.

This clone was recorded once. The chain joins TRBV9 to TRBJ2-4, with a possible D match to TRBD1 (5 bases). The CDR3 sequence is 15 residues long. Germline values: CDR1 SGDLS, CDR2 YYNGEE. V was trimmed by 3 bases and J by 1 base, leaving 11 bases between them. The CDR3 nucleotides are TGTGCCAGCAGCGCCAGGGTCGGGGCCAAAAACATTCAGTACTTC. It encodes CASSARVGAKNIQYF.

The CDR3 DNA reads TGTGCCAGCAGCCCACACGGACCCTACGAGCAGTACTTC. This translates into CASSPHGPYEQYF. The genes are TRBV27 and TRBJ2-7; D is unclear. The V end was cut by 6 bases, the J end by 2 bases, with 11 bases between. There are 13 residues in the CDR3. The germline V gene has CDR1 MNHEY and CDR2 SMNVEV (reference sequence).

The V gene is TRBV4-1, the J gene TRBJ2-3, with D possibly being TRBD1 (5 bases). V lost 1 base to trimming and J lost 0 bases, with 11 bases between them. This CDR3 has 16 residues. CDR1 and CDR2 (germline): MGHRA, YSYEKL. CDR3 loop: CASSQGWGGSTDTQYF. The CDR3 DNA reads TGCGCCAGCAGCCAAGGTTGGGGCGGAAGCACAGATACGCAGTATTTT.

The chain links TRBV27 to TRBJ2-7, with D maybe TRBD2 (6 bases). CDR1 and CDR2 from the germline V gene are MNHEY and SMNVEV (reference sequence). The CDR3 consists of 16 residues. V lost 2 bases to trimming and J lost 0 bases, with 14 bases between them. CDR3 coding DNA: TGTGCCAGCAGTTTAGGTTCCGGGAGCAGCTCCTACGAGCAGTACTTC. Protein: CASSLGSGSSSYEQYF.

V is TRBV18 and J is TRBJ1-1; no definite D call. The CDR3 contains 14 residues. Germline-derived CDR1 and CDR2 are KGHSH and LQKENI. V dropped 3 bases and J dropped 6 bases, with 14 bases sitting between them. This CDR3 reads CASSPTPNPPEAFF. The CDR3 DNA is TGTGCCAGCTCACCGACGCCCAACCCCCCTGAAGCTTTCTTT.

The chain joins TRBV9 to TRBJ2-3, with D possibly being TRBD1 (5 bases). V was trimmed by 2 bases and J by 0 bases, leaving 13 bases between them. The CDR3 runs to 16 residues. The V gene's germline CDR1 is SGDLS and CDR2 YYNGEE. The CDR3 spells CASSVGDSQSTDTQYF. The CDR3, as DNA: TGTGCCAGCAGCGTCGGAGACAGCCAAAGCACAGATACGCAGTATTTT. Combining the CDR3 with reference TRBV9 and TRBJ2-3 gives the whole variable domain DSGVTQTPKHLITATGQRVTLRCSPRSGDLSVYWYQQSLDQGLQFLIQYYNGEERAKGNILERFSAQQFPDLHSELNLSSLELGDSALYFCASSVGDSQSTDTQYFGPGTRLTVL.

This chain connects TRBV6-5 to TRBJ1-2; no firm D call. The CDR3 consists of 14 residues. Trimming took off 2 bases at V and 4 bases at J, with 11 bases between the two ends. Germline V CDR1 and CDR2: MNHEY, SVGAGI. The DNA for the CDR3 is TGTGCCAGCAGTTACGGAGAGGTCAGCTATGGCTACACCTTC. Translated: CASSYGEVSYGYTF.

The chain combines TRBV28 with TRBJ2-7, with 7 bases identical to TRBD1. The germline CDR1 and CDR2 sequences are MDHEN and SYDVKM. The V gene end was trimmed by 5 bases and the J gene end by 6 bases; junction bases not matched to a gene: 13. This CDR3 region has 15 residues. The CDR3: CASSLLRDSDLEQYF. The DNA of the CDR3 is TGTGCCAGCAGTCTCCTCCGGGACAGTGATCTCGAGCAGTACTTC. The full variable domain, with the rest looked up from reference TRBV28 and TRBJ2-7, is DVKVTQSSRYLVKRTGEKVFLECVQDMDHENMFWYRQDPGLGLRLIYFSYDVKMKEKGDIPEGYSVSREKKERFSLILESASTNQTSMYLCASSLLRDSDLEQYFGPGTRLTVT.

To note about this clone: Within the sample, other DNA sequences also encode this same CDR3. The CDR3 bases are TGTGCCAGCAGTTTACTCAGCTACGAGCAGTACTTC. Translating it yields CASSLLSYEQYF. The chain carries TRBV28 and TRBJ2-7; no firm D call. There are 12 residues in the CDR3. In germline, CDR1 is MDHEN, CDR2 SYDVKM. The germline V and J ends were trimmed by 2 bases and 3 bases, with 5 bases remaining between them.

The gene calls are TRBV6-1 and TRBJ1-2, with D possibly being TRBD1 (6 bases). The CDR3 is 12 amino acids. CDR1 and CDR2 from the germline V gene are MNHNS and SASEGT. The V and J ends lost 6 bases and 6 bases respectively, with 11 bases between them. CDR3 region: CASREYRDGYTF. The DNA for the CDR3 is TGTGCCAGCAGGGAGTACAGGGATGGCTACACCTTC.

The chain is built from TRBV7-8 and TRBJ2-7, with D perhaps given as TRBD1 or TRBD2 (5 bases each). Trimming removed 0 bases from V and 6 bases from J, with 9 bases in between. Looked up from germline, CDR1 is SGHVS and CDR2 is FQNEAQ. CDR3 length: 13 residues. CDR3 nucleotides: TGTGCCAGCAGCTTAGCATCCGGGGCCGAGCAGTACTTC. Its protein product is CASSLASGAEQYF.

The chain has TRBV5-4 and TRBJ1-2, with D hard to call. Germline assignment: CDR1 SGHNT and CDR2 YYREEE (reference sequence). The V gene lost 0 bases and the J gene lost 6 bases, with 12 bases spanning the gap. The CDR3 covers 14 residues. The CDR3 here is CASSLVNGEHGYTF. CDR3 DNA: TGTGCCAGCAGCTTGGTTAATGGGGAACATGGCTACACCTTC.

This rearrangement joins TRBV7-2 to TRBJ2-3; 8 bases map to TRBD2. Germline lookup yields CDR1 SGHTA and CDR2 FQGNSA. The V gene end was trimmed by 0 bases and the J gene end by 6 bases; junction bases not matched to a gene: 11. This CDR3 region has 17 residues. The CDR3 coding sequence is TGTGCCAGCAGCTTAGCTGGGGTAGGCGGGAGGACGGATACGCAGTATTTT. Translating gives CASSLAGVGGRTDTQYF.

The V call is TRBV15, the J call TRBJ2-5; possibly TRBD2 for D (5 bases). The CDR3 is 16 residues long. V shed 0 bases and J shed 5 bases, with 16 bases lying between them. The V gene's germline CDR1 is LNHNV and CDR2 YYDKDF (reference sequence). DNA of the CDR3: TGTGCCACCAGCAGAGATTGGTTTAGTCGGGGTGAGACCCAGTACTTC. Its translation is CATSRDWFSRGETQYF. Supplemented by reference TRBV15 and TRBJ2-5, the full variable domain reads DAMVIQNPRYQVTQFGKPVTLSCSQTLNHNVMYWYQQKSSQAPKLLFHYYDKDFNNEADTPDNFQSRRPNTSFCFLDIRSPGLGDTAMYLCATSRDWFSRGETQYFGPGTRLLVL.

CDR3 sequence (DNA): TGCGCCAGCAGCCTGGACACCTCCTACGAGCAGTACTTC. This codes for CASSLDTSYEQYF. The chain has TRBV5-1 and TRBJ2-7; D possibly corresponds to TRBD1 (5 bases). V shed 4 bases and J shed 0 bases, with 8 bases lying between them. Germline CDR1 is SGHRS and CDR2 is YFSETQ. There are 13 residues in the CDR3.

This chain joins TRBV6-5 and TRBJ1-5, with D hard to call. Between the trimmed V and J ends, which lost 7 bases and 8 bases, there was a span of 12 bases. Per the germline V gene, CDR1 is MNHEY and CDR2 is SVGAGI. This CDR3 spans 12 amino acids. The CDR3 DNA reads as TGTGCCAGCACCCGAACAATGGAGCCCCAGCATTTT. Translating it yields CASTRTMEPQHF.

The genes are TRBV13 and TRBJ2-1, with 12 positions matching TRBD2. The germline V gene has CDR1 PRHDT and CDR2 FYEKMQ (reference sequence). V lost 5 bases and J lost 5; bases outside the gene matches: 4. The CDR3 is 15 amino acids. As DNA, the CDR3 is TGTGCCAGCAGCCAACTAGCGGGAGGCCACAATGAGCAGTTCTTC. Its translation is CASSQLAGGHNEQFF.

CDR3 in amino acids: CASSYPGPVSTDTQYF. The CDR3, as DNA: TGTGCCAGCAGTTATCCCGGTCCGGTCAGCACAGATACGCAGTATTTT. J is TRBJ2-3 and V is TRBV27; no definite D call. Germline V gene lookup returns CDR1 MNHEY and CDR2 SMNVEV (reference sequence). The ends were cut back, 4 bases at V and 0 bases at J, with 14 bases in the middle. The CDR3 has 16 residues.

The sample holds one count of this clone. The chain has TRBV5-6 and TRBJ2-1; maybe TRBD2 (6 bases). The CDR3 spans 12 residues. With 7 bases removed from V and 6 bases from J, the gap between germline ends came to 11 bases. CDR1 SGHDT and CDR2 YYEEEE come from the germline V gene. DNA of the CDR3: TGTGCCAGCTGGGAGGCCCCCAATGAGCAGTTCTTC. Translating gives CASWEAPNEQFF.

The chain has TRBV5-4 and TRBJ2-7, with D maybe TRBD2 (6 bases). Germline V gives CDR1 SGHNT, CDR2 YYREEE (reference sequence). The CDR3 is 13 residues long. V dropped 2 bases and J dropped 2 bases, with 8 bases sitting between them. The CDR3, as DNA: TGTGCCAGCAGCTTCGGGAGTACCTACGAGCAGTACTTC. The encoded protein is CASSFGSTYEQYF.

V and J are TRBV4-2 and TRBJ2-1, with TRBD2 matching 13 bases. The CDR3 spans 16 residues. The V gene's germline CDR1 is LGHNA and CDR2 YNFKEQ. With V trimmed by 4 bases and J by 8 bases, 8 bases remained unmatched. This CDR3 reads CASSPPLAGGPDEQFF. CDR3 sequence (DNA): TGTGCCAGCAGCCCCCCACTAGCGGGAGGGCCTGATGAGCAGTTCTTC.

The V gene is TRBV5-1, the J gene TRBJ2-3, with TRBD2 identical over 14 bases. Losses at the gene ends were 9 bases for V and 3 bases for J; bases not matched to a gene: 9. The CDR3 extends over 16 amino acids. In germline, CDR1 is SGHRS, CDR2 YFSETQ. The CDR3 DNA sequence: TGCGCCACCAACTGGACTAGCGGGAGGAGAACAGATACGCAGTATTTT. Its protein is CATNWTSGRRTDTQYF.

The chain joins TRBV19 to TRBJ2-2, with D unclear. This CDR3 contains 15 residues. Germline CDR1 and CDR2: LNHDA and SQIVND (reference sequence). The ends were cut back, 6 bases at V and 4 bases at J, with 15 bases in the middle. CDR3: CASRRDPRPTGELFF. Written as DNA, the CDR3 is TGTGCCAGTAGACGCGACCCGCGCCCCACCGGGGAGCTGTTTTTT. The whole variable domain, filled in from reference TRBV19 and TRBJ2-2, reads DGGITQSPKYLFRKEGQNVTLSCEQNLNHDAMYWYRQDPGQGLRLIYYSQIVNDFQKGDIAEGYSVSREKKESFPLTVTSAQKNPTAFYLCASRRDPRPTGELFFGEGSRLTVL.

This sequence joins TRBV19 and TRBJ1-5, with 8 bases aligning to TRBD1. In germline, CDR1 is LNHDA, CDR2 SQIVND (reference sequence). After removal of 4 bases from V and 2 bases from J, the junction contained 4 bases not matched to a gene. This CDR3 has 15 residues. The CDR3 nucleotides read TGTGCCAGTAGTACGGACAGGGAAGGCAATCAGCCCCAGCATTTT. Amino acid sequence: CASSTDREGNQPQHF.

This clone has just one count. The chain joins TRBV29-1 to TRBJ2-7; TRBD2 is a possible D gene (6 bases). The germline V and J ends were trimmed by 4 bases and 6 bases, with 19 bases remaining between them. This CDR3 has 14 amino acids. Germline V gives CDR1 SQVTM, CDR2 ANQGSEA. CDR3 region: CSVGDGRGSFEQYF. In DNA, the CDR3 is TGCAGCGTTGGTGACGGGAGAGGTTCTTTCGAGCAGTACTTC.